These 17 T cell receptor beta chains were sequenced from one sample in a study of T cell repertoires in ileal Crohn's disease. Time point defined: neoterminal ileum biopsy at postoperative endoscopy, about 6 months after surgery. Sequenced by immunoSEQ multiplex PCR; TCRdb stores in-frame clones only, minus some. The table has about 16,000 clones, more than 65% seen once. Source material: ileal tissue. These TCRs come from an adult with Crohn's disease.

The chain has TRBV5-1 and TRBJ1-5, with D perhaps TRBD1 (5 bases). This CDR3 comprises 15 residues. V was pared by 3 bases and J by 3 bases, with 13 bases between. Germline V gene lookup returns CDR1 SGHRS and CDR2 YFSETQ. CDR3 coding DNA: TGCGCCAGCAGCTCCCTCGACAGTTACAATCAGCCCCAGCATTTT. Protein sequence: CASSSLDSYNQPQHF.

This clone was recorded once. The chain joins TRBV4-1 to TRBJ1-4; maybe TRBD1 (6 bases). CDR1 is MGHRA, CDR2 YSYEKL, per germline. CDR3 length: 15 amino acids. The germline V and J ends were trimmed by 4 bases and 0 bases, with 9 bases remaining between them. This CDR3 reads CASSRGQSTNEKLFF. CDR3 nucleotide sequence: TGCGCCAGCAGCCGAGGACAGTCAACTAATGAAAAACTGTTTTTT.

This clone was counted a few times. This chain connects TRBV2 to TRBJ2-1; 12 nucleotides line up with TRBD2. With V trimmed by 1 base and J by 7 bases, 5 bases remained unmatched. CDR3 size: 16 residues. Germline lookup yields CDR1 SNHLY and CDR2 FYNNEI. CDR3 in amino acids: CASSEGGLAGRNEQFF. Here the CDR3 DNA reads TGTGCCAGCAGTGAAGGAGGACTAGCGGGAAGGAATGAGCAGTTCTTC.

The chain recombines TRBV29-1 with TRBJ2-3; 7 positions match TRBD1. The V gene end was trimmed by 5 bases and the J gene end by 8 bases; junction bases not matched to a gene: 7. The CDR3 is 12 residues long. CDR1 is SQVTM and CDR2 is ANQGSEA in the germline V gene. The CDR3 DNA is TGCAGCGTTCGAGACAGGGCCGGTACGCAGTATTTT. Encoded protein: CSVRDRAGTQYF.

The gene calls are TRBV7-6 and TRBJ2-1, with no clear D. Germline values: CDR1 SGHVS, CDR2 FNYEAQ. The CDR3 runs to 14 residues. Trimming pared 1 base from V and 7 bases from J, leaving 11 bases between. The CDR3 DNA reads TGTGCCAGCAGCTTAGGAATTGTACAGAATGAGCAGTTCTTC. It is translated as CASSLGIVQNEQFF.

V usage is TRBV27 and J usage is TRBJ1-6; D is unresolved. CDR3 length: 15 residues. From germline, CDR1 is MNHEY and CDR2 SMNVEV (reference sequence). Between the trimmed V and J ends, which lost 2 bases and 7 bases, there was a span of 12 bases. CDR3 bases: TGTGCCAGCAGTTTAGAGGGTTTCTGGAATTCACCCCTCCACTTT. Protein: CASSLEGFWNSPLHF.

In regard to this clone: The junction departs from germline at one end; a sequencing error may be responsible. The CDR3 region is CASSLAGGLDTQYF. Here the CDR3 DNA reads TGTGCTAGCAGCTTGGCGGGGGGCTTGGATACGCAGTATTTT. The chain couples TRBV7-7 to TRBJ2-3, with 8 bases that match TRBD2. The germline gives CDR1 SSHAT, CDR2 FNYEAQ (reference sequence). The CDR3 runs to 14 residues. The full variable domain, with the rest looked up from reference TRBV7-7 and TRBJ2-3, is GAGVSQSPRYKVTKRGQDVTLRCDPISSHATLYWYQQALGQGPEFLTYFNYEAQPDKSGLPSDRFSAERPEGSISTLTIQRTEQRDSAMYRCASSLAGGLDTQYFGPGTRLTVL.

The chain uses TRBV6-5 and TRBJ1-3; D remains unclear. CDR3 length: 14 amino acids. Trimming stripped 7 bases from V and 0 bases from J, with 10 bases between. Germline CDR1 and CDR2: MNHEY and SVGAGI. Written as DNA, the CDR3 is TGTGCCAGCATGATTGGCAGCTCTGGAAACACCATATATTTT. It translates to CASMIGSSGNTIYF.

This chain connects TRBV28 to TRBJ2-2, with 8 bases matching TRBD2. The CDR3 length is 15 residues. In germline, CDR1 is MDHEN, CDR2 SYDVKM. V shed 6 bases, J shed 9 bases, and the junction held 12 bases outside the gene matches. The CDR3 region is CASSLTSVGIRELFF. As DNA, the CDR3 is TGTGCCAGCAGCCTGACTAGCGTGGGAATCCGGGAGCTGTTTTTT.

The chain couples TRBV7-8 to TRBJ2-7, with 12 bases fitting TRBD2. The CDR3 sequence is 16 residues long. The V and J ends lost 5 bases and 4 bases, in that order; junction bases with no gene match: 9. Germline loops: CDR1 SGHVS, CDR2 FQNEAQ. Here the CDR3 DNA reads TGTGCCAGCAGCCGCCGGACGACTAGCGGGAGTTACGAGCAGTACTTC. Its protein is CASSRRTTSGSYEQYF.

This clone turned up a few times. The V gene is TRBV4-3, the J gene TRBJ2-1; D might be TRBD1 (6 bases). CDR3 size: 16 residues. Germline V lookup: CDR1 LGHNA, CDR2 YSLEER. The V end was cut by 0 bases, the J end by 8 bases, with 17 bases between. The CDR3 DNA reads as TGCGCCAGCAGCCAAGATGGGGGCTACCCCTTGGATGAGCAGTTCTTC. Translated, it gives CASSQDGGYPLDEQFF.

The chain has TRBV7-9 and TRBJ2-2, with D possibly TRBD2 on 6 matching bases. Per germline, CDR1 SEHNR and CDR2 FQNEAQ (reference sequence). The CDR3 totals 16 residues. V gave up 0 bases and J gave up 0 bases, with 8 bases separating them. The CDR3 coding sequence is TGTGCCAGCAGCTTAGCAGGGACTTCGAACACCGGGGAGCTGTTTTTT. Protein: CASSLAGTSNTGELFF.

The gene calls are TRBV4-1 and TRBJ2-7; 7 positions agree with TRBD2. Germline loops: CDR1 MGHRA, CDR2 YSYEKL. Trimming took 4 bases from V and 4 from J; bases not matched to a gene: 10. The CDR3 is 15 residues long. CDR3 bases: TGCGCCAGCAGCCTCTCCGGGACTAAACTATACGAGCAGTACTTC. This gives the protein CASSLSGTKLYEQYF.

J is TRBJ2-1 and V is TRBV11-1; D possibly corresponds to TRBD1 (6 bases). The CDR3 has 18 residues. The germline CDR1 and CDR2 sequences are SGHAT and FQDESV (reference sequence). V gave up 3 bases and J gave up 0 bases, with 18 bases separating them. The CDR3 DNA is TGTGCCAGCAGCTTGAGGGGCCTCAGAGGGGGCTCCTACAATGAGCAGTTCTTC. Its protein is CASSLRGLRGGSYNEQFF.

CDR3 DNA sequence: TGCAGCGTTGGCGGGAACTATGGCTACACCTTC. Residues: CSVGGNYGYTF. The rearrangement joins TRBV29-1 to TRBJ1-2; the D is unclear. V was clipped by 4 bases and J by 2 bases, with 5 bases between them. CDR1 is SQVTM and CDR2 is ANQGSEA in the germline V gene. CDR3 length: 11 amino acids.

V and J are TRBV13 and TRBJ2-2, with D perhaps matching TRBD2 (5 bases). This CDR3 comprises 15 residues. CDR1 PRHDT and CDR2 FYEKMQ come from the germline V gene (reference sequence). The V end lost 1 base, the J end lost 9 bases, and 15 bases lay between the germline ends. The CDR3 sequence is CASSLVAGEGRELFF. In nucleotides, the CDR3 is TGTGCCAGCAGCTTAGTAGCCGGGGAAGGCCGGGAGCTGTTTTTT.

This chain uses TRBV5-1 with TRBJ2-2, with D unresolved. Germline CDR1 reads SGHRS; CDR2 reads YFSETQ. The CDR3 sequence is 14 residues long. V was shortened by 1 base and J by 2 bases, with 6 bases between the two germline ends. The CDR3 reads CASSLWANTGELFF. CDR3 coding DNA: TGCGCCAGCAGCTTGTGGGCCAACACCGGGGAGCTGTTTTTT.